A selection of T cell receptor beta chains follows, all from one sample in a study of shared clonotypes between healthy human individuals. TCRdb's table, derived via immunoSEQ multiplex PCR, lists solely in-frame clones and lacks some. In the table there are nearly 500,000 clones, about 79% of which are singletons. Input material: PBMCs. The receptors come from a woman aged 40 to 55 in good health. Some clones in this sample may be carry-over from other donors' samples. CDR3s include the opening cysteine and the closing phenylalanine or tryptophan. Fields, in order: J gene, CDR3 length, clone size, V gene, CDR3 protein. Size is omitted from some rows. Given values are once, few, many or a class for expanded clones.

>TRBJ2-5|16|.|TRBV7-2
CASSPPLAGDRETQYF
>TRBJ2-3|16|.|TRBV6-5
CASSYSRGRVTDTQYF
>TRBJ2-7|16|.|TRBV19
CASSTDPGQGRNEQYF
>TRBJ1-2|14|.|TRBV2
CASSVLKTQGGYTF
>TRBJ2-7|20|.|TRBV28
CASSFQTSGRAVRSSYEQCF
>TRBJ1-1|14|.|TRBV28
CASSLGKVHTEAFF
>TRBJ2-3|14|.|TRBV9
CASSVGAGWDTQYF
>TRBJ1-5|15|.|TRBV6-6
CASSSPGQSNQPQHF
>TRBJ1-3|16|.|TRBV15
CATSRDRGYSGNTIYF
>TRBJ2-2|14|.|TRBV27
CASRTTGGPGELFF
>TRBJ2-3|15|.|TRBV29-1
CSVEGPTGNLNTQYF
>TRBJ1-2|15|.|TRBV4-3
CASSRKLEANYGYTF
>TRBJ1-4|15|.|TRBV9
CASSVAGTGREKLFF
>TRBJ2-1|13|.|TRBV19
CASNRGSYNEQFF
>TRBJ1-1|14|few|TRBV7-6
CASSLRYGNTEAFF
>TRBJ1-2|15|.|TRBV6-6
CASSYSRGDFYGYTF
>TRBJ2-1|13|.|TRBV19
CASSIGSLNEQFF
>TRBJ1-2|15|few|TRBV7-9
CASSLGGGRNYGYTF
>TRBJ1-3|14|.|TRBV5-1
CASSFRTPGNTIYF
>TRBJ1-3|15|.|TRBV28
CASIPDTNSGNTIYF
>TRBJ2-5|15|once|TRBV6-1
CASTLGTGPEETQYF
>TRBJ1-2|15|.|TRBV6-5
CASSKQGWTNYGYTF
>TRBJ2-7|17|.|TRBV6-1
CASSEATFSGEDYEQYF
>TRBJ2-2|16|.|TRBV28
CASSFLGQGRTGELFF
>TRBJ2-5|13|.|TRBV29-1
CSVDRGGQETQYF
>TRBJ2-1|14|.|TRBV7-8
CASSFGRNYNEQFF
>TRBJ2-1|16|.|TRBV5-6
CASSSYMASGIDEQFF
>TRBJ2-3|16|.|TRBV7-2
CASSLRLAGGPDTQYF
>TRBJ2-7|14|.|TRBV7-9
CASSLALEVYEQYF
>TRBJ2-7|14|few|TRBV7-2
CASSFTTGTYEQYF
>TRBJ2-2|13|few|TRBV7-3
CASSVTGGGELFF
>TRBJ2-7|14|.|TRBV19
CASSFVGVGYEQYF
>TRBJ1-5|18|.|TRBV15
CATSRAHSGTGTDQPQHF
>TRBJ2-1|16|.|TRBV5-1
CASSLKWAGGYNEQFF
>TRBJ2-1|15|.|TRBV7-2
CASSLGNLGGNEQFF
>TRBJ2-6|15|.|TRBV5-4
CASSVRGVGANVLTF
>TRBJ2-3|16|.|TRBV7-2
CASSFPGPPSTDTQYF
>TRBJ1-3|17|.|TRBV15
CATSRGGAGTAGNTIYF
>TRBJ1-1|16|.|TRBV18
CASSLSQRGSDTEAFF
>TRBJ2-7|15|.|TRBV28
CASSSPGRSIYEQYF
>TRBJ2-7|16|.|TRBV7-9
CASSLAPTPGDYEQYF
>TRBJ2-7|17|.|TRBV11-2
CASSLVLAGGPPYEQYF
>TRBJ1-4|13|once|TRBV6-1
CASRDRGLEKLFF
>TRBJ2-7|16|.|TRBV5-1
CASSLGGTGPPREQYF